Listed below are T cell receptor beta chains from one sample, sequenced in a study of blood T cell repertoires in COVID-19. Clones were sequenced by immunoSEQ multiplex PCR, and TCRdb holds only the in-frame ones, with some missing. Of 300,000 to 500,000 clones detected, around 90% appear once; the ten largest clones hold around 2.1%. The material sequenced was PBMCs or T cells enriched from blood (not recorded which). Receptor source: a woman in her thirties or forties with acute COVID-19. Each CDR3 is given without its conserved first and last residue.

v_gene	len	j_gene	CDR3aa
TRBV12-3/TRBV12-4	11	TRBJ1-5	ASSLAAQGPQH
TRBV19	12	TRBJ1-2	ASTTTGADYGYT
TRBV21-1	11	TRBJ1-2	ATTRAGWYGYT
TRBV27	12	TRBJ1-3	ASRPGVSGNTIY
TRBV9	13	TRBJ2-7	ASSPKSGQDYEQY
TRBV5-1	13	TRBJ2-2	ASSLEQGATGELF
TRBV7-7	11	TRBJ2-2	ASSLEELGELF
TRBV2	15	TRBJ2-7	ASSETAGGTPPYEQY
TRBV2	10	TRBJ1-2	ASTGDSYGYT
TRBV24-1	11	TRBJ2-1	ATSARTSDEQF
TRBV5-1	15	TRBJ1-6	ASSVTGTGGGNSPLH
TRBV10-3	11	TRBJ1-5	ASTGTGNQPQH
TRBV5-1	14	TRBJ1-3	ASSLAGQNPGNTIY
TRBV7-9	13	TRBJ1-4	ASSWGGQGNEKLF
TRBV5-1	10	TRBJ2-7	ASSTVGGEQY
TRBV3-1/TRBV3-2	12	TRBJ1-2	ASSLVTGRSGYT
TRBV28	12	TRBJ1-5	ASSLGTGAQPQH
TRBV11-2	14	TRBJ2-5	ASSLEIAGGQQTQY
TRBV24-1	11	TRBJ2-2	ATSDGQTGELF
TRBV29-1	12	TRBJ1-2	SVEGSPGVFGYT
TRBV5-1	11	TRBJ2-7	ASRQTQGGEQY
TRBV12-3/TRBV12-4	10	TRBJ1-1	ASRVGAPEAF
TRBV7-2	11	TRBJ1-1	ASSFHSNTEAF
TRBV2	12	TRBJ1-1	ASSERGGVTEAF
TRBV7-9	12	TRBJ1-3	ASSLGGAGNTIY
TRBV5-4	9	TRBJ2-5	ASSRSSVQY
TRBV5-1	14	TRBJ2-1	ASRHTGGQLNNEQF
TRBV4-1	13	TRBJ2-2	ASSQGQGGTGELF